The clone carrying this TCR beta chain has just a few counts. Its antigen is still unknown. The data are from a study of cytomegalovirus exposure and HLA in healthy donors. Overall study: The study placed around 80% of its roughly 410 genotyped donors in the Caucasian-associated ancestry cluster.

Germline CDR1 reads SGHRS; CDR2 reads YFSETQ. This CDR3 has 16 residues. The ends lost 3 bases at V and 2 bases at J; junction bases unmatched: 7. General observations from the study: In a later analysis, TCR beta V- and J-gene trimming showed a link to a missense DCLRE1C variant. A few V segments could not be told apart, such as TRBV6-2 and TRBV6-3, and were left out.

13 Jbeta primers and 60 Vbeta primers were used for the PCR. Produced via immunoSEQ multiplex PCR; TCRdb's table is partial and in-frame only. Seen here are about 63,000 clones, around 73% observed once, and the top ten hold about 5%. Sequencing was done on a sample of PBMCs. The V and J genes are TRBV5-1 and TRBJ2-7, with 11 bases matching TRBD2. The sequence was collected from a man aged 45 to 65 in good health and CMV-seronegative. CDR3 in DNA: TGCGCCAGCAGCTCGTACCTAGCGGGGGGTCCCTACGAGCAGTACTTC. Residues: CASSSYLAGGPYEQYF.